Presented here are 14 T cell receptor beta chains from one specimen sequenced in a study of blood T cell repertoires in COVID-19. Here immunoSEQ multiplex PCR was the method, and the copy in TCRdb shows in-frame clones only, minus some. This repertoire shows about 290,000 clones, under 90% found once; its top ten account for 1.5% to 2%. The sample consisted of PBMCs or T cells enriched from blood (not recorded which). These receptors all come from a woman aged 40-49 years who had recovered from COVID-19.

The chain joins TRBV5-1 to TRBJ1-2; D is unclear. V was cut by 0 bases and J by 4 bases, with 13 bases left in between. CDR1 and CDR2 (germline): SGHRS, YFSETQ. CDR3 length: 15 residues. Here the CDR3 DNA reads TGCGCCAGCAGCTTGGGAACTATCCCTGGCTATGGCTACACCTTC. This encodes CASSLGTIPGYGYTF.

This sequence joins TRBV7-9 and TRBJ1-3; 7 nucleotides align to TRBD1. The CDR3 runs to 14 residues. Germline V gives CDR1 SEHNR, CDR2 FQNEAQ (reference sequence). Trimming took 4 bases from V and 7 from J; bases not matched to a gene: 7. DNA of the CDR3: TGTGCCAGCAGCTCCACACAGGGGTGGAACACCATATATTTT. As protein: CASSSTQGWNTIYF.

The rearrangement uses TRBV6-1 and TRBJ1-5, with a tentative D call TRBD1 (6 bases). This CDR3 spans 15 amino acids. V shed 0 bases and J shed 3 bases, with 9 bases lying between them. From germline, CDR1 is MNHNS and CDR2 SASEGT. The chain's CDR3 is CASSEAGAANQPQHF. DNA of the CDR3: TGTGCCAGCAGTGAAGCGGGGGCAGCCAATCAGCCCCAGCATTTT.

This clone was counted once. The chain joins TRBV6-5 to TRBJ1-1; TRBD1 agrees at 7 bases. The germline V gene has CDR1 MNHEY and CDR2 SVGAGI. The junction had 5 bases not matched to a gene; V was cut back by 5 bases and J by 5 bases. The CDR3 sequence is 13 residues long. The CDR3 sequence is CASSTRGRTEAFF. CDR3 nucleotide sequence: TGTGCCAGCAGTACGAGGGGGCGAACTGAAGCTTTCTTT.

The chain recombines TRBV7-9 with TRBJ1-1; 7 positions agree with TRBD1. This CDR3 has 16 amino acids. The V and J ends lost 0 bases and 5 bases, in that order; junction bases with no gene match: 9. CDR1 SEHNR and CDR2 FQNEAQ come from the germline V gene (reference sequence). CDR3 residues: CASSLADRVPVTEAFF. DNA for the CDR3: TGTGCCAGCAGCTTAGCTGACAGGGTTCCGGTTACTGAAGCTTTCTTT.

This CDR3 reads CASSITGFGYEQYF. The CDR3 DNA reads TGTGCCAGTAGTATCACAGGGTTCGGCTACGAGCAGTACTTC. The chain combines TRBV19 with TRBJ2-7; a possible D gene is TRBD1 (6 bases). V dropped 3 bases and J dropped 3 bases, with 12 bases sitting between them. CDR1 and CDR2 from the germline V gene are LNHDA and SQIVND (reference sequence). This CDR3 has 14 amino acids.

V usage is TRBV30 and J usage is TRBJ1-1; 8 nucleotides match TRBD1. The germline V gene encodes CDR1 GTSNPN and CDR2 SVGIG (reference sequence). With 8 bases clipped from V and 4 bases from J, the junction kept 9 bases outside the gene matches. The CDR3 covers 13 residues. Written as DNA, the CDR3 is TGTGCCCGTAGGGCAGGACAGGGCACTGAAGCTTTCTTT. It translates to CARRAGQGTEAFF.

The chain is built from TRBV11-2 and TRBJ1-4; D remains unclear. The germline V gene encodes CDR1 SGHAT and CDR2 FQNNGV. CDR3 length: 14 residues. V was shortened by 8 bases and J by 5 bases, with 15 bases between the two germline ends. The chain's CDR3 is CASGRQALNEKLFF. CDR3 DNA sequence: TGTGCCAGCGGAAGACAAGCCTTGAATGAAAAACTGTTTTTT.

The chain links TRBV19 to TRBJ1-2, with TRBD1 matching 8 bases. Germline values: CDR1 LNHDA, CDR2 SQIVND (reference sequence). Trimming removed 6 bases from V and 7 bases from J; junction bases left unmatched: 10. This CDR3 has 14 amino acids. The CDR3 loop is CASSPASTGGGYTF. Written as DNA, the CDR3 is TGTGCCAGTAGCCCCGCCAGTACAGGGGGTGGCTACACCTTC.

This clone occurred once. The junction departs from germline at one end; a sequencing error may be responsible. V usage is TRBV7-7 and J usage is TRBJ2-5; a weak D match, TRBD1 (6 bases). Germline lookup yields CDR1 SSHAT and CDR2 FNYEAQ (reference sequence). The CDR3 length is 13 residues. The CDR3 coding sequence is TGTGCTAGCAGCTCGGGACAAGTGGGGACCCAGTACTTC. It translates to CASSSGQVGTQYF.

This clone is a singleton in its sample. This sequence joins TRBV6-5 and TRBJ1-4, with D perhaps matching TRBD1 (6 bases). This CDR3 region has 13 residues. The germline gives CDR1 MNHEY, CDR2 SVGAGI. Deletions cut 7 bases from V and 8 bases from J, with 14 bases between. The CDR3 here is CASKSRGGEKLFF. CDR3 bases: TGTGCCAGCAAGAGCAGGGGTGGGGAAAAACTGTTTTTT.

V is TRBV4-3 and J is TRBJ2-1; the match to TRBD2 covers 9 bases. The ends lost 0 bases at V and 3 bases at J; junction bases unmatched: 6. The V gene's germline CDR1 is LGHNA and CDR2 YSLEER. The CDR3 covers 17 residues. The CDR3 DNA is TGCGCCAGCAGCCAAGACCCGACTAGCGGAGTCTACAATGAGCAGTTCTTC. Translated, it gives CASSQDPTSGVYNEQFF.

The chain joins TRBV6-5 to TRBJ2-1, with a possible D match to TRBD2 (6 bases). The germline CDR1 and CDR2 sequences are MNHEY and SVGAGI. Trimming stripped 6 bases from V and 8 bases from J, with 17 bases between. The CDR3 sequence is 14 residues long. The CDR3 loop reads CASSPPGGKDEQFF. For the CDR3, the DNA is TGTGCCAGCAGCCCCCCAGGCGGGAAGGATGAGCAGTTCTTC.

The chain employs TRBV29-1 and TRBJ2-3; a possible D gene is TRBD2 (5 bases). CDR1 is SQVTM and CDR2 is ANQGSEA in the germline V gene. The germline V and J ends were trimmed by 3 bases and 0 bases, with 10 bases remaining between them. The CDR3 extends over 14 amino acids. The CDR3 is CSVEKGVSTDTQYF. CDR3 sequence (DNA): TGCAGCGTTGAGAAGGGAGTCAGCACAGATACGCAGTATTTT.